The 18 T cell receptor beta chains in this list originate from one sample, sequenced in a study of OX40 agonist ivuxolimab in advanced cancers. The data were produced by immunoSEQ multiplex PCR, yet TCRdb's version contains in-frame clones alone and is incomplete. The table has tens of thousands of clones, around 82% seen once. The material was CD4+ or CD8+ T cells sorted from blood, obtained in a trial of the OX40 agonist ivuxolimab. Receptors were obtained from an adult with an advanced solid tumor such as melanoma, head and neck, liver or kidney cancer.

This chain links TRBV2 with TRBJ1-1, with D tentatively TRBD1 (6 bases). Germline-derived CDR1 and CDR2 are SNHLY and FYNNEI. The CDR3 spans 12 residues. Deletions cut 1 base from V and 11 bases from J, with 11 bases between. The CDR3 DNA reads TGTGCCAGCAGTGAAGGACAGGAGGGGGCTTTCTTT. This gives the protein CASSEGQEGAFF.

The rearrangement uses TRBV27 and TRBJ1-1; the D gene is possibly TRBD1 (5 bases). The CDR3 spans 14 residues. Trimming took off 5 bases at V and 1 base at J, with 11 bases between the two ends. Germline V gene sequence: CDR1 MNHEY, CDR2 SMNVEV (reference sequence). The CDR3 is CASSMRGRNTEAFF. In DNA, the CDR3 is TGTGCCAGCAGTATGCGGGGCCGGAACACTGAAGCTTTCTTT.

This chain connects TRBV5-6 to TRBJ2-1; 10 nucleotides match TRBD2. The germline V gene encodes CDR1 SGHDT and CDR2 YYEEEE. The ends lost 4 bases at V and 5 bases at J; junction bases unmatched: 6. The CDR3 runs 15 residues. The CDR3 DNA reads TGTGCCAGCAGCCGTAGCGGGGGGTGGGACAATGAGCAGTTCTTC. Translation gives CASSRSGGWDNEQFF.

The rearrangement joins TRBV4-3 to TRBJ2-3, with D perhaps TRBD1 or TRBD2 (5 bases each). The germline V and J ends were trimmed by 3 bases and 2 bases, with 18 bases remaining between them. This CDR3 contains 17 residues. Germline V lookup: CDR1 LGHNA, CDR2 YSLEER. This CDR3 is CASSQESRESSTDTQYF. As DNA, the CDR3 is TGCGCCAGCAGCCAGGAAAGCAGGGAGTCCTCCACAGATACGCAGTATTTT.

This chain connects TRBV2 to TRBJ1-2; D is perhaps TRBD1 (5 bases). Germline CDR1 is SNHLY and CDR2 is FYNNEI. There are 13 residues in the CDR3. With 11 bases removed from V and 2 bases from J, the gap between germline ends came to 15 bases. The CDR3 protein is CAGASDANYGYTF. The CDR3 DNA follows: TGTGCCGGGGCTTCGGACGCCAACTATGGCTACACCTTC.

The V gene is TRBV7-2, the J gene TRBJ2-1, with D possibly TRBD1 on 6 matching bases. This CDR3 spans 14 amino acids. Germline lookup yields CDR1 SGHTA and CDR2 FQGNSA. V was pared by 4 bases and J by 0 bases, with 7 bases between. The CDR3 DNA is TGTGCCAGCAGCTCGGACAGCTCCTACAATGAGCAGTTCTTC. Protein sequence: CASSSDSSYNEQFF.

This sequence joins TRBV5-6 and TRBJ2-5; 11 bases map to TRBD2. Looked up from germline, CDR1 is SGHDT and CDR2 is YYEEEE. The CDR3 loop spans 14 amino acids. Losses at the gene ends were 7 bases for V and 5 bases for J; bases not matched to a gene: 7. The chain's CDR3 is CASVLAGGFETQYF. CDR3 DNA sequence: TGTGCCAGCGTGCTAGCGGGGGGTTTTGAGACCCAGTACTTC. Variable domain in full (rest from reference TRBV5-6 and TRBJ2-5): DAGVTQSPTHLIKTRGQQVTLRCSPKSGHDTVSWYQQALGQGPQFIFQYYEEEERQRGNFPDRFSGHQFPNYSSELNVNALLLGDSALYLCASVLAGGFETQYFGPGTRLLVL.

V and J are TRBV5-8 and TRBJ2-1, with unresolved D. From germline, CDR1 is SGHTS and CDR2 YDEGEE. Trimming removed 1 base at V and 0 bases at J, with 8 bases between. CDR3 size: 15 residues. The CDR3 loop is CASSLKRSSYNEQFF. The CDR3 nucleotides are TGTGCCAGCAGCTTGAAACGGAGCTCCTACAATGAGCAGTTCTTC.

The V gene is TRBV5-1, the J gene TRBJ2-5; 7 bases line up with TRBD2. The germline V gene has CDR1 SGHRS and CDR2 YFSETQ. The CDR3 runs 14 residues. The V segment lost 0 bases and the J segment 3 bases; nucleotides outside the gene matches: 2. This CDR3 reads CASSLVAGEETQYF. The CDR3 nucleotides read TGCGCCAGCAGCTTGGTGGCGGGGGAAGAGACCCAGTACTTC.

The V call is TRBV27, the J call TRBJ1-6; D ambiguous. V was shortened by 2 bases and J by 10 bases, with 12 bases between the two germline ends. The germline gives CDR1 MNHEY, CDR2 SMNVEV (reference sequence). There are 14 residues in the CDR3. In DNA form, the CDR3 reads TGTGCCAGCAGTTTAGAAGGGCTCTTCTCACCCCTCCACTTT. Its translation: CASSLEGLFSPLHF.

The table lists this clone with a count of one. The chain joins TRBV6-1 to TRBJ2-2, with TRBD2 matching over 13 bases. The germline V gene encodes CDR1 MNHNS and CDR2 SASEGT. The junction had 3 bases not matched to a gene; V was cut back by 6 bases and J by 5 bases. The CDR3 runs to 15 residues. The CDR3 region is CASRMTSGGTGELFF. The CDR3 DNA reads TGTGCCAGCAGGATGACTAGCGGGGGGACCGGGGAGCTGTTTTTT.

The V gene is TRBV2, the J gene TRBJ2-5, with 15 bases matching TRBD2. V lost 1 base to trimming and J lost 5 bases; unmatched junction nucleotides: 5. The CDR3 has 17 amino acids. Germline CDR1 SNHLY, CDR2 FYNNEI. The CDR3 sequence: CASSEGWTSGGAETQYF. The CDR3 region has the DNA TGTGCCAGCAGTGAAGGGTGGACTAGCGGGGGGGCGGAGACCCAGTACTTC.

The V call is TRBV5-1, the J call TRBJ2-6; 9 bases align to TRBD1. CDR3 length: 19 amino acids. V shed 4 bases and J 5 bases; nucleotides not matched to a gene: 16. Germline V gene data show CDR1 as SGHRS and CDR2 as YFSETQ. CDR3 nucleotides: TGCGCCAGCAGCCCCTCAACAGGGGGCGTCTCTCGGCGGGCCAACGTCCTGACTTTC. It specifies CASSPSTGGVSRRANVLTF.

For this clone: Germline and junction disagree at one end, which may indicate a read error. The DNA for the CDR3 is TGTGCTAGCAGCGAAGCCTTCTCTGGGGCCAACGTCCTGACTTTC. Translation gives CASSEAFSGANVLTF. The rearrangement links TRBV7-7 to TRBJ2-6; D is ambiguous. The CDR3 extends over 15 amino acids. Germline V CDR1 and CDR2: SSHAT, FNYEAQ (reference sequence).

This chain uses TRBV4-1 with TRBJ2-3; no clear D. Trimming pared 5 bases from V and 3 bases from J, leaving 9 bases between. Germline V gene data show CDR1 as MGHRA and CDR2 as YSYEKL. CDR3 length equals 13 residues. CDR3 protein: CASSYERTDTQYF. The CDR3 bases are TGCGCCAGCAGCTACGAACGGACAGATACGCAGTATTTT.

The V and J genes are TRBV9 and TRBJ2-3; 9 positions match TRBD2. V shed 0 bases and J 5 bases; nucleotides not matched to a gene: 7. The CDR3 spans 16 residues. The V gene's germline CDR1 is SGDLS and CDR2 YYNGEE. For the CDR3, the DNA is TGTGCCAGCAGCGTAGCAAGCGGGGGGCAGAAAGATACGCAGTATTTT. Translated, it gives CASSVASGGQKDTQYF.

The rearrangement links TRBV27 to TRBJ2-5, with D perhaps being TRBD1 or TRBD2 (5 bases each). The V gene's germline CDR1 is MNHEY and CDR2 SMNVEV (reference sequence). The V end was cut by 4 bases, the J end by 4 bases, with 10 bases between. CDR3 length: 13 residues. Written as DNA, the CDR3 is TGTGCCAGCAGTTGGTCGAGGGGAGAGACCCAGTACTTC. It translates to CASSWSRGETQYF.

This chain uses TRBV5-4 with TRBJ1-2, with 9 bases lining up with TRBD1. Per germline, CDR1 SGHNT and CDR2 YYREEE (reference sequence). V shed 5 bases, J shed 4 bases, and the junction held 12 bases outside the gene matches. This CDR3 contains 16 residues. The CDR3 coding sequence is TGTGCCAGCAGGGAAGGGTGGGGACAGGGCCTCTATGGCTACACCTTC. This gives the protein CASREGWGQGLYGYTF.